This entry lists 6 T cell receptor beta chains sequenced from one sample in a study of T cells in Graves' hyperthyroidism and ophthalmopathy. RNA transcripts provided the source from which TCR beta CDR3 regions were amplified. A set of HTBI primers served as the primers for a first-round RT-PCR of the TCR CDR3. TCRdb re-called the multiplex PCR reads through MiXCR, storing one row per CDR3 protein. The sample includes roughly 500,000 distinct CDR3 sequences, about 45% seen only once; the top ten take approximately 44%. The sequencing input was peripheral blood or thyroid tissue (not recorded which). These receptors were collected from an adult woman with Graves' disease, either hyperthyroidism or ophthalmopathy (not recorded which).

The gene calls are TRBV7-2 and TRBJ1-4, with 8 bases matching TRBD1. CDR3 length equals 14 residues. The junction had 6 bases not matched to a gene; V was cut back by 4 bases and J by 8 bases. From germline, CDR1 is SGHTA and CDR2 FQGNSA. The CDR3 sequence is CASSSGQVGEKLFF. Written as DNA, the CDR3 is TGTGCCAGCAGCTCGGGACAGGTCGGGGAAAAACTGTTTTTT.

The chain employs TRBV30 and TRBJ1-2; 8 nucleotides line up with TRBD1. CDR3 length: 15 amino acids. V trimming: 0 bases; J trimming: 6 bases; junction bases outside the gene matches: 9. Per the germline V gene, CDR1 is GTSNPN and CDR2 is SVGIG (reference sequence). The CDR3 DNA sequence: TGTGCCTGGAGTGTACTCTTGCAGGGGGCGGATGGCTACACCTTC. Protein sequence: CAWSVLLQGADGYTF.

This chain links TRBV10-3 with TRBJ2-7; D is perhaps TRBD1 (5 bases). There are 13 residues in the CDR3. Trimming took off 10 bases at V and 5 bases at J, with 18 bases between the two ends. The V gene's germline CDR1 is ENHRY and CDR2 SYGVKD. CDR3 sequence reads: CASTPDSVNEQYF. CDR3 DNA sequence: TGTGCCAGCACCCCTGACAGTGTCAACGAGCAGTACTTC.

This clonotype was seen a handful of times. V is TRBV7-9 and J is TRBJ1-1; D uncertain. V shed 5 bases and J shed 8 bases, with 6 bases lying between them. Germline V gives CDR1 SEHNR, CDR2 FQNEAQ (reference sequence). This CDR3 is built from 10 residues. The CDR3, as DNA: TGTGCCAGCAGCCACCGGGAAGCTTTCTTT. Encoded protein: CASSHREAFF.

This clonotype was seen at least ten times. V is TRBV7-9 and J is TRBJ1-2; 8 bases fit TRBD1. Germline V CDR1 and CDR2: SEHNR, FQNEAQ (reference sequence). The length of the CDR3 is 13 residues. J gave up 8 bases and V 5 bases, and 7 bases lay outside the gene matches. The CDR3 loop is CASSRTGSEGYTF. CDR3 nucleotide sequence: TGTGCCAGCAGCCGGACAGGGTCGGAAGGCTACACCTTC.

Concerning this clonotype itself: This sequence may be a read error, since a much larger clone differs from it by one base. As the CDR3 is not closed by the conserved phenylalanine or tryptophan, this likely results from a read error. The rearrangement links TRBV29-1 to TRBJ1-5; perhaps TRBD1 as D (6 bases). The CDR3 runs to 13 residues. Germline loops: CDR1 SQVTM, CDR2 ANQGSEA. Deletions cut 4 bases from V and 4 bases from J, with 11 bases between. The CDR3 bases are TGCAGCGTTGGAGAGGGGGGGAATCAGCCCCAGCATCTT. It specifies CSVGEGGNQPQHL.